This TCR beta chain was documented in a study of T cell changes during pregnancy in multiple sclerosis. This clone appeared a few times. The identical CDR3 is also encoded by other nucleotide sequences in the sample. Trimming pared 1 base from V and 4 bases from J, leaving 8 bases between. Per germline, CDR1 SGHVS and CDR2 FQNEAQ. This CDR3 region has 14 residues. Profiled with immunoSEQ multiplex PCR; TCRdb holds only in-frame clones, not every one. The sample yields tens of thousands of clones, just over 90% seen once. The gene calls are TRBV7-8 and TRBJ1-3; D uncertain. The sequence derives from a female donor in good health, enrolled as a control in a pregnancy study. The sequences come from peripheral blood, collected in the second trimester of pregnancy. The CDR3 DNA follows: TGTGCCAGCAGCTTAGGTACAACCGGAAACACCATATATTTT. It translates to CASSLGTTGNTIYF. Full variable domain (rest looked up from reference TRBV7-8 and TRBJ1-3): GAGVSQSPRYKVAKRGQDVALRCDPISGHVSLFWYQQALGQGPEFLTYFQNEAQLDKSGLPSDRFFAERPEGSVSTLKIQRTQQEDSAVYLCASSLGTTGNTIYFGEGSWLTVV.